Below, 9 T cell receptor beta chains from the same sample are listed, as sequenced in a study of PD-1 blockade in classical Hodgkin lymphoma. Sequencing was performed with immunoSEQ multiplex PCR; in TCRdb, only in-frame clones are kept and a portion is missing. Among about 99,000 clones listed, about four fifths were seen once. After autologous stem cell transplantation all patients relapsed, and prior brentuximab vedotin exposure differed between cohorts. The input for sequencing was peripheral blood mononuclear cells (PBMCs), taken before the second cycle of nivolumab. The receptors stem from a human donor with classical Hodgkin lymphoma.

The rearrangement joins TRBV19 to TRBJ2-2; D uncertain. CDR1 and CDR2 (germline): LNHDA, SQIVND (reference sequence). The CDR3 loop spans 13 amino acids. V was pared by 3 bases and J by 4 bases, with 6 bases between. DNA of the CDR3: TGTGCCAGTAGTATTCTGGCCACCGGGGAGCTGTTTTTT. Translation: CASSILATGELFF.

This chain connects TRBV19 to TRBJ1-1; D is unclear. Per germline, CDR1 LNHDA and CDR2 SQIVND (reference sequence). V lost 3 bases and J lost 8, with 10 bases in between. The CDR3 has 12 residues. CDR3 sequence: CASSIIGREAFF. The CDR3, as DNA: TGTGCCAGTAGTATCATTGGGAGAGAAGCTTTCTTT. Together with reference TRBV19 and TRBJ1-1, the CDR3 gives the full variable domain: DGGITQSPKYLFRKEGQNVTLSCEQNLNHDAMYWYRQDPGQGLRLIYYSQIVNDFQKGDIAEGYSVSREKKESFPLTVTSAQKNPTAFYLCASSIIGREAFFGQGTRLTVV.

This chain joins TRBV4-1 and TRBJ2-2; D is uncertain. From germline, CDR1 is MGHRA and CDR2 YSYEKL. CDR3 size: 16 residues. V gave up 0 bases and J gave up 1 base, with 9 bases separating them. CDR3: CASSQEGSLNTGELFF. CDR3 nucleotide sequence: TGCGCCAGCAGCCAAGAGGGCAGTTTGAACACCGGGGAGCTGTTTTTT.

The genes are TRBV4-3 and TRBJ2-3; D is possibly TRBD2 (5 bases). Germline V lookup: CDR1 LGHNA, CDR2 YSLEER. V lost 0 bases, J lost 1 base, and 8 bases lay in between. The CDR3 runs 15 residues. The CDR3 nucleotides read TGCGCCAGCAGCCAAGAGTTCGGGGGCACAGATACGCAGTATTTT. Translating it yields CASSQEFGGTDTQYF.

This clone was recorded a few times. The V and J genes are TRBV5-1 and TRBJ2-5; D possibly corresponds to TRBD1 (7 bases). The V end lost 6 bases, the J end lost 3 bases, and 15 bases lay between the germline ends. This CDR3 comprises 14 residues. Per germline, CDR1 SGHRS and CDR2 YFSETQ. CDR3: CASTRGAGEETQYF. In nucleotides, the CDR3 is TGCGCCAGCACCAGGGGGGCAGGGGAAGAGACCCAGTACTTC.

This chain connects TRBV7-6 to TRBJ2-2; possible D gene TRBD2, 5 bases. Germline V CDR1 and CDR2: SGHVS, FNYEAQ. This CDR3 is built from 15 residues. Deletions cut 0 bases from V and 6 bases from J, with 11 bases between. The CDR3 loop reads CASSLARDGPGELFF. Written as DNA, the CDR3 is TGTGCCAGCAGCTTAGCGAGGGATGGACCCGGGGAGCTGTTTTTT.

The chain couples TRBV5-1 to TRBJ2-1; 10 bases align to TRBD1. The CDR3 length is 15 residues. The junction had 2 bases not matched to a gene; V was cut back by 4 bases and J by 1 base. The V gene's germline CDR1 is SGHRS and CDR2 YFSETQ. CDR3 sequence: CASSEGQGSYNEQFF. In nucleotides, the CDR3 is TGCGCCAGCAGCGAGGGACAGGGGTCCTACAATGAGCAGTTCTTC.

V and J are TRBV7-2 and TRBJ2-1; 12 nucleotides line up with TRBD2. This CDR3 region has 16 residues. After removal of 2 bases from V and 3 bases from J, the junction contained 2 bases not matched to a gene. CDR1 is SGHTA, CDR2 FQGNSA, per germline. Here the CDR3 reads CASSLWGLAGYNEQFF. The CDR3 region has the DNA TGTGCCAGCAGCTTATGGGGACTAGCGGGCTACAATGAGCAGTTCTTC.

V and J are TRBV7-8 and TRBJ2-1; D not resolved. The CDR3 is made up of 14 amino acids. Germline V gene lookup returns CDR1 SGHVS and CDR2 FQNEAQ. Trimming removed 2 bases at V and 4 bases at J, with 9 bases between. The CDR3 coding sequence is TGTGCCAGCAGCTTAAGTGCGGATTACAATGAGCAGTTCTTC. Protein product: CASSLSADYNEQFF.